These 28 T cell receptor beta chains came from one sample sequenced in a study of CD8 T cells in Susac syndrome. It was with random hexamers that roughly 0.5 to 1 ug RNA was reverse transcribed. TCRdb reanalysed the immunoSEQ multiplex PCR reads using MiXCR and keeps one entry per CDR3 protein. The sample shows about 110,000 distinct CDR3 sequences, about 95% of them seen only once. Sample: CD4+ T cells from PBMCs. Source of these receptors: a human donor in good health.

The chain is built from TRBV6-2 or TRBV6-3 and TRBJ2-5, with D maybe TRBD1 (5 bases). Trimming removed 4 bases at V and 0 bases at J, with 21 bases between. Germline V lookup: CDR1 MNHEY, CDR2 SVGEGT. This CDR3 has 18 residues. CDR3 bases: TGTGCCAGCAGTTTAACCCCGCGACAGAGAGTGTACCAAGAGACCCAGTACTTC. Its translation is CASSLTPRQRVYQETQYF.

V gene TRBV3-1 combines with J gene TRBJ1-2; D not certain. Germline V gene lookup returns CDR1 LGHDT and CDR2 YNNKEL (reference sequence). The CDR3 is 14 residues long. The V end lost 1 base, the J end lost 1 base, and 7 bases lay between the germline ends. The CDR3 coding sequence is TGTGCCAGCAGCCAAGTTCCAGTTAACTATGGCTACACCTTC. As protein: CASSQVPVNYGYTF.

This clonotype was seen a single time. The CDR3 nucleotides read TGCGCCAGCAGCTTGGGGGGACCTAATGAAAAACTGTTTTTT. Its translation is CASSLGGPNEKLFF. The chain links TRBV5-1 to TRBJ1-4; tentatively, D is TRBD1 (5 bases). Germline V gene sequence: CDR1 SGHRS, CDR2 YFSETQ. The CDR3 has 14 amino acids. V dropped 0 bases and J dropped 3 bases, with 6 bases sitting between them.

The chain has TRBV20-1 and TRBJ1-2; D remains ambiguous. The CDR3 covers 13 residues. V lost 4 bases to trimming and J lost 5 bases, with 14 bases between them. The germline CDR1 and CDR2 sequences are DFQATT and SNEGSKA (reference sequence). Here the CDR3 reads CSATRTTSYGYTF. The CDR3 nucleotides read TGCAGTGCTACCAGGACGACATCATATGGCTACACCTTC.

This chain uses TRBV6-5 with TRBJ1-6, with TRBD1 as a possible D gene (6 bases). Trimming cost V 0 bases and J 6 bases, with 15 bases left between them. The length of the CDR3 is 17 residues. Germline V gene data show CDR1 as MNHEY and CDR2 as SVGAGI. CDR3 DNA: TGTGCCAGCAGTTACTCGACCGGGGACACCGTTAATTCACCCCTCCACTTT. It encodes CASSYSTGDTVNSPLHF.

The genes are TRBV7-3 and TRBJ2-5; no clear D gene. Trimming stripped 0 bases from V and 2 bases from J, with 7 bases between. The CDR3 covers 14 residues. Germline V lookup: CDR1 SGHTA, CDR2 FQGTGA. For the CDR3, the DNA is TGTGCCAGCAGCTTAACCGGCAGGCAAGAGACCCAGTACTTC. Amino acid sequence: CASSLTGRQETQYF.

The rearrangement uses TRBV7-2 and TRBJ2-5, with D possibly TRBD2 on 5 matching bases. Germline V gives CDR1 SGHTA, CDR2 FQGNSA. The CDR3 is made up of 12 amino acids. With 5 bases removed from V and 10 bases from J, the gap between germline ends came to 14 bases. This CDR3 is CASSPVTRDQYF. In DNA, the CDR3 is TGTGCCAGCAGCCCAGTGACCCGGGACCAGTACTTC.

The J gene is TRBJ2-7, the V gene TRBV18; D assignment may be TRBD1 or TRBD2 (5 bases each). The CDR3 is 13 amino acids. With 2 bases removed from V and 3 bases from J, the gap between germline ends came to 8 bases. The germline gives CDR1 KGHSH, CDR2 LQKENI. Here the CDR3 reads CASSPYGGYEQYF. CDR3 sequence (DNA): TGTGCCAGCTCACCATATGGGGGCTACGAGCAGTACTTC.

This clonotype was seen just once. V usage is TRBV7-2 and J usage is TRBJ2-5; no clear D gene. V was pared by 1 base and J by 5 bases, with 11 bases between. Germline V gene lookup returns CDR1 SGHTA and CDR2 FQGNSA. The CDR3 consists of 14 residues. The CDR3 protein is CASSLGVGSETQYF. The CDR3 DNA reads as TGTGCCAGCAGCTTAGGTGTAGGGTCGGAGACCCAGTACTTC.

This chain connects TRBV7-3 to TRBJ2-5; TRBD2 matches 9 bases. There are 16 residues in the CDR3. V was pared by 0 bases and J by 1 base, with 3 bases of the junction left unmatched. Germline V gene lookup returns CDR1 SGHTA and CDR2 FQGTGA. The CDR3 sequence: CASSLTATSGQETQYF. CDR3 coding DNA: TGTGCCAGCAGCTTAACGGCGACTAGCGGCCAAGAGACCCAGTACTTC.

V and J are TRBV3-1 and TRBJ2-5, with 7 bases that match TRBD1. Germline-derived CDR1 and CDR2 are LGHDT and YNNKEL (reference sequence). The CDR3 runs 14 residues. The V segment lost 1 base and the J segment 3 bases; nucleotides outside the gene matches: 2. CDR3 nucleotides: TGTGCCAGCAGCCAAGGACAGGGCAAAGAGACCCAGTACTTC. Its protein is CASSQGQGKETQYF.

The CDR3 is CSVGEGAPGGYTF. The CDR3 nucleotides are TGCAGCGTTGGGGAGGGGGCTCCGGGGGGCTACACCTTC. The genes are TRBV29-1 and TRBJ1-2, with 7 bases fitting TRBD1. This CDR3 is built from 13 residues. Germline CDR1 reads SQVTM; CDR2 reads ANQGSEA. V shed 4 bases, J shed 8 bases, and the junction held 10 bases outside the gene matches.

V usage is TRBV29-1 and J usage is TRBJ2-5; D ambiguous. Looked up from germline, CDR1 is SQVTM and CDR2 is ANQGSEA. Trimming took 4 bases from V and 6 from J, leaving 9 bases between them. The CDR3 length is 11 residues. The CDR3 DNA is TGCAGCGTTGGGCCAAGTCAGACCCAGTACTTC. The encoded protein is CSVGPSQTQYF.

The chain joins TRBV23-1 to TRBJ2-7; 7 bases map to TRBD2. TRBV23-1 carries the ORF label, with uncertain function. The length of the CDR3 is 17 residues. Losses at the gene ends were 6 bases for V and 2 bases for J; bases not matched to a gene: 16. CDR3 protein: CASSRGRAQVSTYEQYF. The DNA for the CDR3 is TGCGCCAGCAGCCGAGGGAGGGCGCAAGTTTCCACCTACGAGCAGTACTTC.

V and J are TRBV5-1 and TRBJ1-1; D gene ambiguous. The length of the CDR3 is 12 residues. The germline gives CDR1 SGHRS, CDR2 YFSETQ. V lost 5 bases and J 1 base, leaving 6 bases between the germline ends. The CDR3 DNA is TGCGCCAGCAGTGTGGAGAACACTGAAGCTTTCTTT. It translates to CASSVENTEAFF.

The sample holds one count of this clonotype. The chain employs TRBV2 and TRBJ2-1; D is unclear. In germline, CDR1 is SNHLY, CDR2 FYNNEI. Between the trimmed V and J ends, which lost 6 bases and 1 base, there was a span of 10 bases. The CDR3 contains 14 residues. DNA of the CDR3: TGTGCCAGCAGGGTAGGTGGGTCCTACAATGAGCAGTTCTTC. The encoded protein is CASRVGGSYNEQFF.

The CDR3 DNA is TGTGCCAGCAGCCACGGTAGGAGTACGGCTTTCTTT. Its protein is CASSHGRSTAFF. The chain has TRBV3-1 and TRBJ1-1; D remains ambiguous. Germline CDR1 and CDR2: LGHDT and YNNKEL (reference sequence). V was trimmed by 3 bases and J by 11 bases, leaving 13 bases between them. The CDR3 covers 12 residues.

The J gene is TRBJ2-5, the V gene TRBV20-1; a possible D gene is TRBD2 (6 bases). Per the germline V gene, CDR1 is DFQATT and CDR2 is SNEGSKA (reference sequence). The CDR3 extends over 12 amino acids. V was trimmed by 6 bases and J by 7 bases, leaving 15 bases between them. The CDR3 loop reads CSAGRAGSTQYF. CDR3 DNA: TGCAGTGCCGGTCGGGCGGGATCGACCCAGTACTTC.

The CDR3 reads CASSYSSAQYF. DNA of the CDR3: TGTGCCAGCAGTTACTCGAGTGCGCAGTACTTC. J is TRBJ2-7 and V is TRBV6-6; D unresolved. The CDR3 loop spans 11 amino acids. Germline loops: CDR1 MNHNY, CDR2 SVGAGI (reference sequence). V was clipped by 0 bases and J by 9 bases, with 6 bases between them.

The gene calls are TRBV18 and TRBJ2-7, with 7 bases fitting TRBD1. V trimming: 4 bases; J trimming: 3 bases; junction bases outside the gene matches: 6. The germline CDR1 and CDR2 sequences are KGHSH and LQKENI. This CDR3 comprises 14 residues. The CDR3 bases are TGTGCCAGCTCACAGGGGGCCAGCGGCTACGAGCAGTACTTC. This codes for CASSQGASGYEQYF.

The rearrangement uses TRBV5-1 and TRBJ1-1; the D gene is possibly TRBD1 (5 bases). This CDR3 region has 13 residues. V lost 6 bases, J lost 4 bases, and 13 bases lay in between. Germline V gene lookup returns CDR1 SGHRS and CDR2 YFSETQ. The CDR3 nucleotides are TGCGCCAGCACCCAGGGAAGGGGCACTGAAGCTTTCTTT. This codes for CASTQGRGTEAFF.

The rearrangement links TRBV5-1 to TRBJ1-1; no reliable D call. Trimming pared 6 bases from V and 3 bases from J, leaving 9 bases between. The V gene's germline CDR1 is SGHRS and CDR2 YFSETQ. This CDR3 has 12 residues. Written as DNA, the CDR3 is TGCGCCAGCAAGGGTGCGGACACTGAAGCTTTCTTT. Protein: CASKGADTEAFF.

This chain joins TRBV7-2 and TRBJ1-2, with D maybe TRBD1 (5 bases). The CDR3 length is 14 residues. Trimming removed 5 bases from V and 7 bases from J, with 17 bases in between. Germline-derived CDR1 and CDR2 are SGHTA and FQGNSA. CDR3 bases: TGTGCCAGCAGCCGAGCCGGGGCACTAGGTGGCTACACCTTC. Protein sequence: CASSRAGALGGYTF.

Of note for this clonotype: An end of the junction does not agree with germline; a read error may underlie this. V usage is TRBV3-1 and J usage is TRBJ2-7; 7 bases map to TRBD1. The germline CDR1 and CDR2 sequences are LGHDT and YNNKEL (reference sequence). There are 14 residues in the CDR3. The chain's CDR3 is CASTQTGAGTEQYF. CDR3 coding DNA: TGTGCCAGCACCCAAACAGGGGCCGGTACCGAGCAGTACTTC.

The V call is TRBV20-1, the J call TRBJ2-3; no reliable D call. Trimming took 3 bases from V and 2 from J, leaving 12 bases between them. The CDR3 covers 14 residues. CDR1 is DFQATT and CDR2 is SNEGSKA in the germline V gene (reference sequence). The CDR3 reads CSARTDHTTDTQYF. CDR3 coding DNA: TGCAGTGCTAGGACGGACCACACCACAGATACGCAGTATTTT.

The table lists this clonotype with a few counts. The chain is built from TRBV18 and TRBJ2-3; D is ambiguous. The ends were cut back, 3 bases at V and 4 bases at J, with 5 bases in the middle. This CDR3 region has 12 residues. Germline assignment: CDR1 KGHSH and CDR2 LQKENI. For the CDR3, the DNA is TGTGCCAGCTCACCCAGCGCAGATACGCAGTATTTT. Encoded protein: CASSPSADTQYF.

The chain is built from TRBV5-4 and TRBJ2-5; no reliable D call. The CDR3 runs 15 residues. V lost 2 bases and J lost 0, with 11 bases in between. In germline, CDR1 is SGHNT, CDR2 YYREEE (reference sequence). The CDR3 here is CASSFAGIDQETQYF. In DNA, the CDR3 is TGTGCCAGCAGCTTTGCCGGAATAGACCAAGAGACCCAGTACTTC.

This sequence joins TRBV5-1 and TRBJ2-3; TRBD1 matches at 8 bases. Trimming at V came to 1 base and at J to 5 bases, leaving 6 bases not matched to a gene. CDR3 length: 15 residues. CDR1 SGHRS and CDR2 YFSETQ come from the germline V gene. CDR3 in DNA: TGCGCCAGCAGCTTGTCGCAGGGGGCAGGAGATACGCAGTATTTT. Protein sequence: CASSLSQGAGDTQYF.